This entry features one T cell receptor beta chain sequence. The antigen this receptor binds is unknown. Base quality data are lacking; no much larger clone is found one base away. Looking up the germline V gene yields CDR1 MDHEN and CDR2 SYDVKM. The junction shows trimming of 8 bases on V and 2 bases on J, plus 16 bases between the germline ends. Inclusive of the bounding cysteine and phenylalanine, the CDR3 is 14 residues long. The retained sequence is limited to the CDR3, 42 bases, with the frame set at the first base. Library prep was done by the immunoSEQ multiplex PCR assay. For the multiplex PCR, a mixture combining 60 forward primers for TCR Vbeta segments and 13 reverse primers for TCR Jbeta segments was used. A multiplex PCR assay on genomic DNA amplified the CDR3 region of rearranged TCR beta genes. The amplified TCR beta libraries were sequenced on the Illumina HiSeq System as 87-base-pair reads. In the authors' own workflow: A later analysis tallied roughly 76 million unique TCR beta chains across the 666 repertoires, and about 10 million of those chains were shared by two or more donors. To remove PCR and sequencing errors, raw reads were error-corrected and collapsed into unique sequences using a nearest-neighbor algorithm that merged closely related sequences. CDR3 sequences were aligned to IMGT reference sequences to assign V, D and J gene segments. For a sequence to be retained, a match of at least six nucleotides was required to both a V gene segment and a J gene segment. A rearrangement counted as productive if the CDR3 had no stop codons and remained in frame with V and J, and every other rearrangement counted as non-productive. CDR3 was defined according to IMGT convention as the region running from the second conserved V-encoded cysteine to the conserved J-encoded phenylalanine. The earlier analysis of some 550 of the donors excluded any sequence lacking an unambiguous match to a single V gene segment. In an earlier analysis of more than 500 of the donors, a V segment was called functional when productive rearrangements were above 56.7%, and segregating when the standard deviation between donors exceeded 5%. A statistical classification framework was built for diagnosing cytomegalovirus status from the catalog of TCR beta chain sequences. V and J gene assignment, in a later analysis, came from comparing TCR nucleotide sequences with IMGT/GENE-DB human TR gene sequences. A later analysis assigned CDR3 sequences and most-parsimonious VDJ recombination scenarios with the TCRdist pipeline. A later analysis defined each TCR beta chain by its CDR3 amino acid sequence plus V-gene family, and excluded reads lacking a unique V-gene family. A later analysis removed several hundred highly shared, low-generation-probability nucleotide sequences to deal with suspected cross-contamination and a sequencing artifact. A later analysis calculated a clonal expansion index for each public chain from normalized within-repertoire ranks of inferred template counts. In a later analysis, generation probabilities were computed using a VDJ recombination model fitted to out-of-frame rearrangements, and the results were checked against IGoR. In a later analysis, TCR-TCR, TCR-HLA and TCR-CMV co-occurrence was scored with hypergeometric tests, and a repertoire-size bias correction was applied to TCR pairs. In a later analysis, false discovery rates were estimated by permuting HLA or CMV assignments 20 times. In a later analysis, co-occurring TCRs were grouped with DBSCAN, and TCRdist sequence similarity was added when clustering was performed within HLA-allele-positive subsets. Repertoires with fewer than 30,000 or more than 120,000 public chains were left out of co-occurrence clustering, as were roughly five repertoires with anomalous nucleotide sharing. TCRdb provides this immuneACCESS table in a form limited to in-frame rearrangements. Some clones are lacking; in checked studies, under half of them reflect an unresolved V gene, and why the rest are absent is not known. V and J calls and clone size are those listed in that table; D and trimming were worked out from the DNA. In all, the sample holds some 160,000 clones, and around 79% of those were seen once. The ten biggest clones cover 0.5% to 0.55% of the sample.

The data were obtained in a study of cytomegalovirus exposure and HLA in healthy donors (dated by TCRdb to about 2017). About the full investigation: An earlier analysis of some 620 of the donors reported approximately 300 Gb of sequence data and 100 million to 120 million unique TCR beta sequences obtained from about 179 million T cells. Typing coverage differed by locus: A, B, C, DRB1 and DQB1 were typed in roughly 620-630 donors, DQA1 in roughly 500, DPA1 in around 600, and DPB1 in just under 480. Every repertoire in the discovery cohort had been generated on one and the same sequencing platform. HLA typing covered class I and class II loci at four-digit resolution. An early release that covered around 590 HLA-typed donors contained approximately 300 gigabases of sequencing data and around 85 million unique TCR sequences. Four or five DR-DQ haplotypes were handled as single units for association and clustering, since linkage in the cohort was strong. The aim of the study was to test whether cataloging public T cell receptors could identify signatures of past pathogen exposure. To predict cytomegalovirus infection status, the study combined high-throughput TCR immunosequencing, statistical association of individual TCRs with disease status, and machine learning. Of the 300 to 500 genotyped donors, 75% to 85% were placed in the genetic ancestry cluster associated with self-reported Caucasian donors. An earlier analysis of approximately 500 of the donors applied high-throughput TCR beta sequencing to assess whether each TCR beta V gene segment acted as functional or pseudogenic. In the later analysis, no new phenotypic data were used to find candidate immune exposures; instead, reliance was placed on TCR beta sequences and their occurrence across donors. Using immunosequencing, the study profiled T cell repertoires from 666 subjects and related those repertoires to cytomegalovirus serostatus. Across under 500 genotyped donors of the cohort, an average of approximately 240,000 unique TCR beta nucleotide sequences per donor were sequenced, and 15% to 20% of those sequences were non-productive. In a later genetic analysis, genome-wide SNP genotypes for about three fifths of the 666 donors were used, and that subset was treated as a discovery cohort. Donor age, sex, ethnicity and CMV serostatus were compiled alongside the repertoire data. A later analysis re-analyzed previously published TCR beta repertoires from 666 donors and added high-resolution HLA genotyping to study TCR occurrence patterns. Along with the roughly 700-subject first cohort, a separate validation cohort of more than 90 different subjects was used. Broad study findings and their caveats: In a later genetic analysis, a missense DCLRE1C variant was associated with V-gene and J-gene trimming of TCR beta chains, and the association was replicated in an independent cohort. The classifier was reported to diagnose cytomegalovirus status with high specificity and sensitivity in both the original cohort and the validation cohort. Across donors, most TCR sequences were observed very rarely, whereas some public TCRs were present in many individuals. A further reported finding was that TCR beta sequences accurately predicted the HLA-A and HLA-B alleles for most subjects in the first cohort. In a later analysis, HLA-associated TCR beta chains were found to be more clonally expanded and to have lower generation probabilities than equally common non-associated chains. According to a later genetic analysis, donors in an Asian-associated ancestry cluster had fewer N-insertions in productive TCRs than the approximately 630-donor mean. The study gave a list of 150 to 200 TCR beta chains associated with cytomegalovirus. Linkage disequilibrium might explain the correlated functional status among segregating V segments, but an unknown experimental factor could not be ruled out. A few of the identified cytomegalovirus-associated TCR beta chains were confirmed in vitro to be specific for cytomegalovirus antigens. At a false discovery rate of 0.05, a later analysis linked under 20,000 TCR beta sequences to specific HLA alleles. In an earlier analysis of around 600 of the donors, most TCR beta V segments were observed in productive rearrangements about 87% or about 30% of the time, broadly matching IMGT annotations. According to a later analysis, parvovirus B19, influenza, CMV and Epstein-Barr virus appeared linked to several top co-occurrence clusters. Some IMGT-functional V segments, including TRBV6-2 and TRBV6-3, could not be distinguished by the 87-base-pair reads and were therefore excluded. When HLA alleles, especially DR and DQ, strongly co-occurred, attributing TCR associations to individual alleles was difficult. Because HLA typing was unavailable for some donors at each locus, only the typed subset was used in association tests. The only immune exposure information available for the cohort was CMV serostatus. The authors suggested that the approach could potentially be extended to other disease states and immunological phenotypes. Sequencing depth was assumed to be roughly uniform across donors in the presence/absence analyses, though that assumption may not hold. Most CMV-associated TCR beta chains appeared to be HLA-restricted in a later analysis, and the HLA associations seemed to be driven largely by CMV exposure. The earlier analysis of about 600 of the donors excluded fewer than 20 rarely observed V segments, including chromosome 9 orphons, because counts were too low. This cohort had only TCR beta chains sequenced, and the lack of alpha or paired-chain data limited which features could be detected. A group of highly shared sequence variants was considered likely to be a technical artifact of the sequencing pipeline. According to a later analysis, TCR association rates differed among HLA loci, with DRB1 alleles showing the most associated TCRs and HLA-C alleles showing the fewest.

The cohort was made up of 500 to 800 healthy bone marrow donors. All cohort members were sampled while nominally healthy, although unrecorded immune exposures were likely present. The donor tested CMV seronegative and was one of the 352 seronegative cohort members. Every donor gave a peripheral blood sample, and the peripheral blood mononuclear cells from that sample were used for TCR beta sequencing. Genomic DNA was extracted from the blood cell samples with the Qiagen DNeasy Blood Extraction Kit. The source is a woman in her forties or fifties in good health and CMV-seronegative. The rearrangement combines TRBV28 with TRBJ2-7; the D gene is perhaps TRBD1, on 6 matching bases. Sequencing input: PBMCs. The CDR3 region reads CASSGDGSTYEQYF. In nucleotides, the sequence is TGTGCCAGCTCAGGGGATGGGTCCACCTACGAGCAGTACTTC.